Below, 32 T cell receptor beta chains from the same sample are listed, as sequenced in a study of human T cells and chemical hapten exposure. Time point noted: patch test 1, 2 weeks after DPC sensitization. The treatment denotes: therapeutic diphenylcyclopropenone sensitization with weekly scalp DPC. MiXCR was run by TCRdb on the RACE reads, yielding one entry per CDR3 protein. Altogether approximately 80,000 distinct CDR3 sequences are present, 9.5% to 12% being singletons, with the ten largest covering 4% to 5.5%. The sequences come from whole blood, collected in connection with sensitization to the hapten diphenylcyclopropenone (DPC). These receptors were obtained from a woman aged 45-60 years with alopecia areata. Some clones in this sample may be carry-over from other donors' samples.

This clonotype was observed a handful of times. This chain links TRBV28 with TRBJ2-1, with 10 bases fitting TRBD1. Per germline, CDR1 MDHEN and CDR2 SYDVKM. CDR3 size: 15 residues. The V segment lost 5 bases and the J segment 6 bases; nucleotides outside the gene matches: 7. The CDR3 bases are TGTGCCAGCAGTACTCGACAGGGGGCCGTCAATGAGCAGTTCTTC. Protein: CASSTRQGAVNEQFF.

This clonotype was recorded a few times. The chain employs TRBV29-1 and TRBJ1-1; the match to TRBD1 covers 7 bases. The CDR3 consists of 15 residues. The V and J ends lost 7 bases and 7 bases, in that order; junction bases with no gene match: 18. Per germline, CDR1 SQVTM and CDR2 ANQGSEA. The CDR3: CSARDGQATYLEAFF. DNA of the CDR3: TGCAGCGCTAGAGACGGACAGGCCACTTACCTTGAAGCTTTCTTT.

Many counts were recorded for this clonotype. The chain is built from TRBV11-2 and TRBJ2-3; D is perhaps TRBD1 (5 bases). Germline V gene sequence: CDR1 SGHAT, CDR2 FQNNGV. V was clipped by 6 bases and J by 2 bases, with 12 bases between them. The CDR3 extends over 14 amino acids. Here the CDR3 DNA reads TGTGCCAGCAGGGTCAGGGTGGCCACAGATACGCAGTATTTT. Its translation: CASRVRVATDTQYF. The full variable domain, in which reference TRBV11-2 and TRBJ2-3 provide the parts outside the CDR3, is EAGVAQSPRYKIIEKRQSVAFWCNPISGHATLYWYQQILGQGPKLLIQFQNNGVVDDSQLPKDRFSAERLKGVDSTLKIQPAKLEDSAVYLCASRVRVATDTQYFGPGTRLTVL.

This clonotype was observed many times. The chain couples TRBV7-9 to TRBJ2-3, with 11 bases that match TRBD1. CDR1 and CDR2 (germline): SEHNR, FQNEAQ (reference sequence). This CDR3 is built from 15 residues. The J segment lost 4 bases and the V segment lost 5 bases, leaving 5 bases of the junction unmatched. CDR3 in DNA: TGTGCCAGCAGCCAGGGACAGGGGGTCCCAGATACGCAGTATTTT. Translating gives CASSQGQGVPDTQYF.

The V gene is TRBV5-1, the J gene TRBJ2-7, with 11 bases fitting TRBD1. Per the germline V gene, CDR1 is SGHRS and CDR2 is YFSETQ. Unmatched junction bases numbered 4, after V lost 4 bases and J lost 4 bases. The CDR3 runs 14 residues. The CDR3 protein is CASSGGDRGYEQYF. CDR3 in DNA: TGCGCCAGCAGCGGAGGGGACAGGGGGTACGAGCAGTACTTC.

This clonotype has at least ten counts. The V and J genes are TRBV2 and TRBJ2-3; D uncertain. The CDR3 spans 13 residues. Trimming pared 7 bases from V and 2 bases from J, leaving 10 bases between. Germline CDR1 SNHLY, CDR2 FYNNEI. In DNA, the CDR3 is TGTGCCAGCAACGGGCCGTACACAGATACGCAGTATTTT. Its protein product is CASNGPYTDTQYF. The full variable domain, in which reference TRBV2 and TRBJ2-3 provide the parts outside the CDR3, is EPEVTQTPSHQVTQMGQEVILRCVPISNHLYFYWYRQILGQKVEFLVSFYNNEISEKSEIFDDQFSVERPDGSNFTLKIRSTKLEDSAMYFCASNGPYTDTQYFGPGTRLTVL.

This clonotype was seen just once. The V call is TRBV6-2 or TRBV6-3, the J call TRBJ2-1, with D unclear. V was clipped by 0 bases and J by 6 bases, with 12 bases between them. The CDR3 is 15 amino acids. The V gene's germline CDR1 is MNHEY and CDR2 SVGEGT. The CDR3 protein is CASSYSGPNSNEQFF. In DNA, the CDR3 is TGTGCCAGCAGTTACTCGGGTCCTAATTCCAATGAGCAGTTCTTC.

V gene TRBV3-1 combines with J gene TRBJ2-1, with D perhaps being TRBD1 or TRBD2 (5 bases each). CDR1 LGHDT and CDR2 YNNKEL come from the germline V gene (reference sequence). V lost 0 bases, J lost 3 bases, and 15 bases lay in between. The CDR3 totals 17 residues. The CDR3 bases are TGTGCCAGCAGCCAAGAAGAGTCGACAGACTACTACAATGAGCAGTTCTTC. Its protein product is CASSQEESTDYYNEQFF.

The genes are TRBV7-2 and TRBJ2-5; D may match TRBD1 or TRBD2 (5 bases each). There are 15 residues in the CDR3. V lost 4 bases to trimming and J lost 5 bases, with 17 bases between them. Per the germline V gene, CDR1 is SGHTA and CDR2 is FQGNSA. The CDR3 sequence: CASSSGRAIAETQYF. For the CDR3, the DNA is TGTGCCAGCAGCTCGGGACGAGCGATTGCGGAGACCCAGTACTTC.

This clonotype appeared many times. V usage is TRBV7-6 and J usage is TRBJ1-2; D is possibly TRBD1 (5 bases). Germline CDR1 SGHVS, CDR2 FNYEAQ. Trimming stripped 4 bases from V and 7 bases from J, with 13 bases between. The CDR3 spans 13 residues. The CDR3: CASSSPPQGGYTF. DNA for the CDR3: TGTGCCAGCAGCTCTCCCCCGCAGGGTGGCTACACCTTC.

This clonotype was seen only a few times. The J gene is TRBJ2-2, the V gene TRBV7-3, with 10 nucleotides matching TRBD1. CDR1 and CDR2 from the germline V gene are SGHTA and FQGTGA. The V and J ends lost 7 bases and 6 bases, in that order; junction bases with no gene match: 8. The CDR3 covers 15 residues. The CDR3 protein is CASTRDRGSPGELFF. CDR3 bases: TGTGCCAGCACCCGGGACAGGGGTTCTCCCGGGGAGCTGTTTTTT.

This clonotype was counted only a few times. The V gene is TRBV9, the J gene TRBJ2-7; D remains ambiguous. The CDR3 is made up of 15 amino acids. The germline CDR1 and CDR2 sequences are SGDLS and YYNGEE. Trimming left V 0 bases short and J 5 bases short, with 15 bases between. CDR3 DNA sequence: TGTGCCAGCAGCGTAGGGGCGACCCCCGACGACGAGCAGTACTTC. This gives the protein CASSVGATPDDEQYF.

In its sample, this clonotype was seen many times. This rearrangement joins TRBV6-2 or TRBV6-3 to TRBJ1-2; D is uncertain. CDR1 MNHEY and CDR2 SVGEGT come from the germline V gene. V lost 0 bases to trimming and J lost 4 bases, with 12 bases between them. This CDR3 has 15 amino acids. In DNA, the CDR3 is TGTGCCAGCAGTTACTCGGAGGCCAGCATCTATGGCTACACCTTC. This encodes CASSYSEASIYGYTF.

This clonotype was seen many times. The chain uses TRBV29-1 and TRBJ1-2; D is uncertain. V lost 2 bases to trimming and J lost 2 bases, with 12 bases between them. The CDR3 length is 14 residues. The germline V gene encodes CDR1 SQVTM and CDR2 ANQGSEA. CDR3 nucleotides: TGCAGCGTTGAAAAGGCGGGTAGGAACTATGGCTACACCTTC. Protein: CSVEKAGRNYGYTF.

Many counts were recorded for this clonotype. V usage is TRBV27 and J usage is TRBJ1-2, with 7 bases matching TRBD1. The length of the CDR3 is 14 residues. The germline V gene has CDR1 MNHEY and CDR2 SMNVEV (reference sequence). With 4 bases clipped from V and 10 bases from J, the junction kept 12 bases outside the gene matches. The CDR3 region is CASSWTGQPMVYTF. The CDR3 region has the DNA TGTGCCAGCAGTTGGACGGGACAGCCTATGGTCTACACCTTC.

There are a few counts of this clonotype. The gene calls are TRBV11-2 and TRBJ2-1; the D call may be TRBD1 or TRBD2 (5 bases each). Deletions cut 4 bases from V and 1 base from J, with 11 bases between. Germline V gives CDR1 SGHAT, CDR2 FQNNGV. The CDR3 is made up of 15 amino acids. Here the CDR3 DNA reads TGTGCCAGCAGCTATTCAGGGAGATCCTACAATGAGCAGTTCTTC. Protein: CASSYSGRSYNEQFF.

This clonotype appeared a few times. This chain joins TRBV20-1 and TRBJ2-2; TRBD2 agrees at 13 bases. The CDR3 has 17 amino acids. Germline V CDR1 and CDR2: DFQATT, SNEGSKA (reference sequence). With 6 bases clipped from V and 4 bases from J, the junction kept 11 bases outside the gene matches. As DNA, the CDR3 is TGCAGTGCAGAACTAGCGGGAGGGCCTCGGAGCACCGGGGAGCTGTTTTTT. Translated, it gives CSAELAGGPRSTGELFF.

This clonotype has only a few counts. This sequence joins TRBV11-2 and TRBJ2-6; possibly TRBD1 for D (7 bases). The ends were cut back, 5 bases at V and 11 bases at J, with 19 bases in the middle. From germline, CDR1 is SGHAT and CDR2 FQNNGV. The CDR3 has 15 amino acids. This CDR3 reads CASSRGTEKVDVLTF. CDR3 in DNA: TGTGCCAGCAGCCGCGGGACAGAAAAGGTCGACGTCCTGACTTTC.

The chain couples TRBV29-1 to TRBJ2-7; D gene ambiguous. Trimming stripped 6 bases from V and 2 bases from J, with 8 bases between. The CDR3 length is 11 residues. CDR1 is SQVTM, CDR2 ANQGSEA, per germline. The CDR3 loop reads CSVAETYEQYF. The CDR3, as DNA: TGCAGCGTAGCTGAAACCTACGAGCAGTACTTC.

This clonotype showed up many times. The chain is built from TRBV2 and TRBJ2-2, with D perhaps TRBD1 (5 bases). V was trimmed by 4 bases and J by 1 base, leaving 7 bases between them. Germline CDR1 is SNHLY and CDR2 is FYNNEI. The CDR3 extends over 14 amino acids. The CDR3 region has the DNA TGTGCCAGCAGTGGGCAGGGGAACACCGGGGAGCTGTTTTTT. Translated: CASSGQGNTGELFF.

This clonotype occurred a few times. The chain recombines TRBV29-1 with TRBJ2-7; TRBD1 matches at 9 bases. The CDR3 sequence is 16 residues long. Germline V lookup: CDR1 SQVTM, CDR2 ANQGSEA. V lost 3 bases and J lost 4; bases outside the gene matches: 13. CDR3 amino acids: CSVEGLGQGISYEQYF. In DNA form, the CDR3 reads TGCAGCGTTGAGGGTCTGGGACAGGGTATAAGTTACGAGCAGTACTTC.

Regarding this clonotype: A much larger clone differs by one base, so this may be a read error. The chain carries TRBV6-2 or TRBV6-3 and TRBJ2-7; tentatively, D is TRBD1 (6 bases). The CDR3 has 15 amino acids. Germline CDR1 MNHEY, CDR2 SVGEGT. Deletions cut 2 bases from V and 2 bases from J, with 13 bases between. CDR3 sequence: CASSYGGNPTYEQYF. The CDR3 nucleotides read TGTGCCAGCAGTTACGGGGGCAATCCTACCTACGAGCAGTACTTC.

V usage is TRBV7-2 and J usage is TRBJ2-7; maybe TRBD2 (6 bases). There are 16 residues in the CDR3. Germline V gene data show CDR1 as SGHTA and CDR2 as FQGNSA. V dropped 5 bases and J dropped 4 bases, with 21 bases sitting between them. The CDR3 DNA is TGTGCCAGCAGCCCACGGGGCGGGGCCCTAGGATACGAGCAGTACTTC. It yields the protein CASSPRGGALGYEQYF.

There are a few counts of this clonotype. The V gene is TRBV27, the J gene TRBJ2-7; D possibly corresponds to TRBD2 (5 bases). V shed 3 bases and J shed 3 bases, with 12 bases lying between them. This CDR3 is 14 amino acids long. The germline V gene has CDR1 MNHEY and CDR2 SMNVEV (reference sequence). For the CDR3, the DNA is TGTGCCAGCAGTTTCCTCGGTAGCGTCTACGAGCAGTACTTC. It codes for CASSFLGSVYEQYF.

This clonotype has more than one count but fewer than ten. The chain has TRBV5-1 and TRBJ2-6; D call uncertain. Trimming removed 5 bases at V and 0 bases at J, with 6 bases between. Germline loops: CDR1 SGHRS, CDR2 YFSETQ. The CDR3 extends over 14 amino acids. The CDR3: CASRGLSGANVLTF. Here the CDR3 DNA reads TGCGCCAGCAGGGGCCTCTCTGGGGCCAACGTCCTGACTTTC.

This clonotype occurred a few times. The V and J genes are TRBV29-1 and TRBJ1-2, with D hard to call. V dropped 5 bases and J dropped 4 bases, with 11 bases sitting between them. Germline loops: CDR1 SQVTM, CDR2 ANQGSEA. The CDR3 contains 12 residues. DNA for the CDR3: TGCAGCGTTCTGTTTTCCTCCTATGGCTACACCTTC. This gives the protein CSVLFSSYGYTF.

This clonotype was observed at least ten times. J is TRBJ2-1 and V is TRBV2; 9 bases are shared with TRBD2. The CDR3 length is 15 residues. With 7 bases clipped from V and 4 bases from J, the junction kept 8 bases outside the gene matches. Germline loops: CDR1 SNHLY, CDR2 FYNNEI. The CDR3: CASIPSGGPYNEQFF. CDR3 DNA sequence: TGTGCCAGCATCCCCAGCGGGGGGCCGTACAATGAGCAGTTCTTC.

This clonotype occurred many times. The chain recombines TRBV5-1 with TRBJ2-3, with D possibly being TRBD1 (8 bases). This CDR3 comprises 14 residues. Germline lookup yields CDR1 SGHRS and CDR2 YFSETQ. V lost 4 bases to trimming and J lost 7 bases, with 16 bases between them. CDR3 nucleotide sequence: TGCGCCAGCAGCCAGGACAGGGAGGGGAATACGCAGTATTTT. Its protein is CASSQDREGNTQYF. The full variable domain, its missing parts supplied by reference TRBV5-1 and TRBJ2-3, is KAGVTQTPRYLIKTRGQQVTLSCSPISGHRSVSWYQQTPGQGLQFLFEYFSETQRNKGNFPGRFSGRQFSNSRSEMNVSTLELGDSALYLCASSQDREGNTQYFGPGTRLTVL.

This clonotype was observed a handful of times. The CDR3 DNA reads as TGCACCGTCTCCACGACAGGGGTGGTCAATCAGCCCCAGCATTTT. This encodes CTVSTTGVVNQPQHF. The chain carries TRBV29-1 and TRBJ1-5, with 8 bases identical to TRBD1. CDR1 is SQVTM and CDR2 is ANQGSEA in the germline V gene. The CDR3 consists of 15 residues.

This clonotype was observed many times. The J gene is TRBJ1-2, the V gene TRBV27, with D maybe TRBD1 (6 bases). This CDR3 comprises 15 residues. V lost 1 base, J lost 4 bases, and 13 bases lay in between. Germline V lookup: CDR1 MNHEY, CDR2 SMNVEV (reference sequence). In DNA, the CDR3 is TGTGCCAGCAGTTTATTTCAGGGGTTCGGCTATGGCTACACCTTC. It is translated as CASSLFQGFGYGYTF.

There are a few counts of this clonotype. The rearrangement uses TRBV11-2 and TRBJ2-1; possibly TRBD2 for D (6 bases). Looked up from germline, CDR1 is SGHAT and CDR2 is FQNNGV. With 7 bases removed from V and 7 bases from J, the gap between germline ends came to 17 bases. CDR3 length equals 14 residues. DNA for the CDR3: TGTGCCAGCACCTGGGGCGGGGTCAGAAATGAGCAGTTCTTC. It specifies CASTWGGVRNEQFF. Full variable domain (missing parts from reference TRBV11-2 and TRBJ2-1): EAGVAQSPRYKIIEKRQSVAFWCNPISGHATLYWYQQILGQGPKLLIQFQNNGVVDDSQLPKDRFSAERLKGVDSTLKIQPAKLEDSAVYLCASTWGGVRNEQFFGPGTRLTVL.

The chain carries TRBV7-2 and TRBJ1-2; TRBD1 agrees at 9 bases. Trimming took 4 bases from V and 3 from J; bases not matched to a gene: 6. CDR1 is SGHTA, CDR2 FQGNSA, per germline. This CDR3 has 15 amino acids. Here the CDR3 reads CASSSRQGGHYGYTF. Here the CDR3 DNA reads TGTGCCAGCAGCTCCCGACAGGGGGGCCACTATGGCTACACCTTC. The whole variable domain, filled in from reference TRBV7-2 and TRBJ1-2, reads GAGVSQSPSNKVTEKGKDVELRCDPISGHTALYWYRQSLGQGLEFLIYFQGNSAPDKSGLPSDRFSAERTGGSVSTLTIQRTQQEDSAVYLCASSSRQGGHYGYTFGSGTRLTVV.